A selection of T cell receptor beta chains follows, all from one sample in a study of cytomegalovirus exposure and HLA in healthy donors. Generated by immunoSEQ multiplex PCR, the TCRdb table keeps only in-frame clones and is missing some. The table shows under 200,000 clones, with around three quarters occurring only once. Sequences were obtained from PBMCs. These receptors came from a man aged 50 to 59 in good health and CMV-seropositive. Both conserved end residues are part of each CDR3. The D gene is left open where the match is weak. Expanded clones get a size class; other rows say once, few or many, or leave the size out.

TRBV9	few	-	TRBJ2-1	CASSVGGGHNEQFF	TGTGCCAGCAGCGTGGGGGGGGGCCACAATGAGCAGTTCTTC
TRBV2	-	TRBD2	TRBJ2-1	CASSLRVKALAGAPYNEQFF	TGTGCCAGCAGTTTGAGAGTGAAGGCCTTAGCGGGGGCGCCTTACAATGAGCAGTTCTTC
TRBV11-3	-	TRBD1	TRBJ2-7	CASSLDRGHEQYF	TGTGCCAGCAGCTTGGACAGGGGCCACGAGCAGTACTTC
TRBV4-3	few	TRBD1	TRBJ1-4	CASSQADRVGEKLFF	TGCGCCAGCAGCCAAGCTGACAGGGTGGGTGAAAAACTGTTTTTT
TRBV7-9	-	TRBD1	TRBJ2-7	CASSFLRDSLYEQYF	TGTGCCAGCAGCTTCTTACGGGACAGCCTCTACGAGCAGTACTTC
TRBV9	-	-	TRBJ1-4	CASSPYPSTNEKLFF	TGTGCCAGCAGCCCTTACCCCAGTACTAATGAAAAACTGTTTTTT
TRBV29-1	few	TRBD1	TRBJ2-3	CSVNRDSRVTDTQYF	TGCAGCGTTAACCGGGACAGCAGAGTCACAGATACGCAGTATTTT
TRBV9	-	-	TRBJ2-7	CASSAWERGASYEQYF	TGTGCCAGCAGCGCATGGGAACGCGGGGCCTCCTACGAGCAGTACTTC
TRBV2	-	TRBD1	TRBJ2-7	CASSIRGYSSYEQYF	TGTGCCAGCAGTATCAGGGGGTACTCCTCCTACGAGCAGTACTTC
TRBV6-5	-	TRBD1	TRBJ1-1	CASIHRGMNTEAFF	TGTGCCAGCATCCACAGGGGGATGAACACTGAAGCTTTCTTT
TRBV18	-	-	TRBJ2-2	CASSPLGGPNTGELFF	TGTGCCAGCTCACCACTTGGTGGGCCGAACACCGGGGAGCTGTTTTTT
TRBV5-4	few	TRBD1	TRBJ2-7	CASRPDRGRRYEQYF	TGTGCCAGCAGACCTGACAGGGGTAGGAGGTACGAGCAGTACTTC
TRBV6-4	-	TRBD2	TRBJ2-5	CASSASGEAETQYF	TGTGCCAGCAGTGCCAGCGGGGAGGCGGAGACCCAGTACTTC
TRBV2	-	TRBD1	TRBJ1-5	CASSDVQGASSGNQPQHF	TGTGCCAGCAGTGACGTCCAGGGGGCGAGTAGCGGCAATCAGCCCCAGCATTTT
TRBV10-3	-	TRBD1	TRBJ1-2	CAISGDSVRYGYTF	TGTGCCATCAGTGGGGACAGCGTGAGATATGGCTACACCTTC
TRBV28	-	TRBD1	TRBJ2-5	CASSLREGQGLGETQYF	TGTGCCAGCAGCCTTAGAGAAGGACAGGGGCTAGGAGAGACCCAGTACTTC
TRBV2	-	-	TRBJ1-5	CASSGERGNQPQHF	TGTGCCAGCAGTGGGGAGAGGGGCAATCAGCCCCAGCATTTT
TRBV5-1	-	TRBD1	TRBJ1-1	CASSLDRSRGTEAFF	TGCGCCAGCAGCTTGGACAGGTCCAGGGGGACTGAAGCTTTCTTT
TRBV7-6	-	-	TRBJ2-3	CASSLEAGTDTQYF	TGTGCCAGCAGCCTAGAAGCGGGCACAGATACGCAGTATTTT
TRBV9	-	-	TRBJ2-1	CASSVDERLSYNEQFF	TGTGCCAGCAGCGTAGACGAGCGGCTCTCCTACAATGAGCAGTTCTTC
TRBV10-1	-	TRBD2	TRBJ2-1	CASSLAGGHSSYNEQFF	TGCGCCAGCTCACTAGCGGGGGGGCATAGCTCCTACAATGAGCAGTTCTTC
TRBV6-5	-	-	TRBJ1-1	CASGYQGGYTEAFF	TGTGCCAGCGGCTATCAGGGTGGGTACACTGAAGCTTTCTTT